The rows below give T cell receptor beta chains drawn from one sample of a study of technical replicates of blood from a handful of donors. The assay was immunoSEQ multiplex PCR, and TCRdb's table has in-frame clones only and misses some. This repertoire shows around 79,000 clones, about 90% found once; its top ten account for 0.3% to 0.45%. Material: T cells isolated from PBMCs. These receptors were collected from a human donor in good health. Some clones in this sample may be carry-over from other donors' samples. The CDR3 runs from the conserved cysteine through the conserved F or W. Each record gives: V gene, J gene, clone size, D gene, CDR3 DNA, CDR3 protein. D genes are given only for firm matches. The size of a clone is reported for some rows only, either as once, few or many, or as a class for expanded clones.

v_call: TRBV6-6; j_call: TRBJ1-5; clone_size: -; d_call: -; cdr3_nt: TGTGCCAGCAGTTACGAGCACCTAAATCAGCCCCAGCATTTT; cdr3_aa: CASSYEHLNQPQHF
v_call: TRBV11-2; j_call: TRBJ2-1; clone_size: -; d_call: TRBD2; cdr3_nt: TGTGCCAGCAGCCCAGGACTAGCGCTGTTCTTC; cdr3_aa: CASSPGLALFF
v_call: TRBV27; j_call: TRBJ2-3; clone_size: -; d_call: TRBD2; cdr3_nt: TGTGCCAGCAGTTTAAGGGTAGCGGGTAGCACAGATACGCAGTATTTT; cdr3_aa: CASSLRVAGSTDTQYF
v_call: TRBV5-6; j_call: TRBJ1-1; clone_size: -; d_call: -; cdr3_nt: TGTGCCACAGAAGCGGGAGGAACTGAAGCTTTCTTT; cdr3_aa: CATEAGGTEAFF
v_call: TRBV9; j_call: TRBJ2-2; clone_size: once; d_call: TRBD2; cdr3_nt: TGTGCCAGCAGCGGGGCGGGGGGGTACACCGGGGAGCTGTTTTTT; cdr3_aa: CASSGAGGYTGELFF
v_call: TRBV9; j_call: TRBJ2-3; clone_size: -; d_call: TRBD2; cdr3_nt: TGTGCCAGCAGCGTCGGGGGACTAGCGGGAGTTTCAGATACGCAGTATTTT; cdr3_aa: CASSVGGLAGVSDTQYF
v_call: TRBV4-1; j_call: TRBJ2-7; clone_size: -; d_call: TRBD1; cdr3_nt: TGCGCCAGCAGCCAAACGGACAGGGTAGGGTACGAGCAGTACTTC; cdr3_aa: CASSQTDRVGYEQYF
v_call: TRBV15; j_call: TRBJ2-7; clone_size: -; d_call: TRBD1; cdr3_nt: TGTGCCACCAGCATAAGACAGGGAAATTCCTACGAGCAGTACTTC; cdr3_aa: CATSIRQGNSYEQYF
v_call: TRBV29-1; j_call: TRBJ2-5; clone_size: -; d_call: TRBD2; cdr3_nt: TGCAGCGTTGAAGAGGCTAGCGGTTTTCAAGAGACCCAGTACTTC; cdr3_aa: CSVEEASGFQETQYF
v_call: TRBV4-2; j_call: TRBJ2-7; clone_size: -; d_call: -; cdr3_nt: TGTGCCAGCAGCCTATTTGCGGCTTCGGGGGAGCAGTACTTC; cdr3_aa: CASSLFAASGEQYF
v_call: TRBV19; j_call: TRBJ2-7; clone_size: -; d_call: -; cdr3_nt: TGTGCCAGACGGGTTCGACAGGCTGAATCCTACGAGCAGTACTTC; cdr3_aa: CARRVRQAESYEQYF
v_call: TRBV27; j_call: TRBJ1-1; clone_size: once; d_call: -; cdr3_nt: TGTGCCAGCAGTTTCGGACAGAACACTGAAGCTTTCTTT; cdr3_aa: CASSFGQNTEAFF
v_call: TRBV11-3; j_call: TRBJ2-3; clone_size: -; d_call: -; cdr3_nt: TGTGCCAGCAGCTTAGTTCCGGTTTCCACAGATACGCAGTATTTT; cdr3_aa: CASSLVPVSTDTQYF
v_call: TRBV7-9; j_call: TRBJ2-7; clone_size: -; d_call: -; cdr3_nt: TGTGCCAGCAGCTTCGGGGTAGGCGAGCAGTACTTC; cdr3_aa: CASSFGVGEQYF
v_call: TRBV13; j_call: TRBJ1-1; clone_size: -; d_call: TRBD1; cdr3_nt: TGTGCCAGCAGCTCGGGACAGGGCCGTGAAGCTTTCTTT; cdr3_aa: CASSSGQGREAFF
v_call: TRBV10-3; j_call: TRBJ1-1; clone_size: -; d_call: -; cdr3_nt: TGTGCCATCAGTGAGTCGGGGGGGAACACTGAAGCTTTCTTT; cdr3_aa: CAISESGGNTEAFF
v_call: TRBV2; j_call: TRBJ2-1; clone_size: -; d_call: TRBD1; cdr3_nt: TGTGCCAGCAGAGGGACAGGGGGCGCCTACAATGAGCAGTTCTTC; cdr3_aa: CASRGTGGAYNEQFF
v_call: TRBV7-3; j_call: TRBJ1-3; clone_size: -; d_call: -; cdr3_nt: TGTGCCAGCAGCTTAATGGGGGGCTCTGGAAACACCATATATTTT; cdr3_aa: CASSLMGGSGNTIYF
v_call: TRBV18; j_call: TRBJ1-5; clone_size: -; d_call: -; cdr3_nt: TGTGCCAGCTCAGTCTCAGGGGCTCGCAATCAGCCCCAGCATTTT; cdr3_aa: CASSVSGARNQPQHF
v_call: TRBV27; j_call: TRBJ2-6; clone_size: once; d_call: TRBD1; cdr3_nt: TGTGCCAGCAGAAGTGAGACAGGGGCGACTGGGGCCAACGTCCTGACTTTC; cdr3_aa: CASRSETGATGANVLTF
v_call: TRBV2; j_call: TRBJ2-3; clone_size: -; d_call: TRBD2; cdr3_nt: TGTGCCAGCAGTGAGCTGTACTACCGGGCGGGAGGAGAGACAGATACGCAGTATTTT; cdr3_aa: CASSELYYRAGGETDTQYF
v_call: TRBV6-6; j_call: TRBJ2-1; clone_size: -; d_call: -; cdr3_nt: TGTGCCAGCAGTTACACGACATCTGAGCAGTTCTTC; cdr3_aa: CASSYTTSEQFF
v_call: TRBV6-5; j_call: TRBJ2-5; clone_size: -; d_call: TRBD2; cdr3_nt: TGTGCCAGCAGTTTCGCGGGAGGGCCAGAGACCCAGTACTTC; cdr3_aa: CASSFAGGPETQYF
v_call: TRBV4-3; j_call: TRBJ1-3; clone_size: -; d_call: -; cdr3_nt: TGCGCCAGCAGCCAAGACTATGCATCTGGAAACACCATATATTTT; cdr3_aa: CASSQDYASGNTIYF
v_call: TRBV28; j_call: TRBJ1-5; clone_size: -; d_call: TRBD1; cdr3_nt: TGTGCCAGCAGTGGGGGACAGGGCAATCAGCCCCAGCATTTT; cdr3_aa: CASSGGQGNQPQHF
v_call: TRBV5-6; j_call: TRBJ2-7; clone_size: -; d_call: -; cdr3_nt: TGTGCCAGCAGTTTAGACAGAGCCTACGAGCAGTACTTC; cdr3_aa: CASSLDRAYEQYF
v_call: TRBV5-6; j_call: TRBJ1-2; clone_size: -; d_call: -; cdr3_nt: TGTGCCAGCAGCTTGTCGGGTCGGGGCAGGGGAGTATCTGGCTACACCTTC; cdr3_aa: CASSLSGRGRGVSGYTF
v_call: TRBV29-1; j_call: TRBJ2-2; clone_size: -; d_call: -; cdr3_nt: TGCAGCGTTCTGGCTAGCGCATCCGGGGAGCTGTTTTTT; cdr3_aa: CSVLASASGELFF
v_call: TRBV9; j_call: TRBJ2-7; clone_size: -; d_call: TRBD1; cdr3_nt: TGTGCCAGCAGCGCGAGGTGGGACAGCTCCTACGAGCAGTACTTC; cdr3_aa: CASSARWDSSYEQYF
v_call: TRBV2; j_call: TRBJ2-7; clone_size: -; d_call: -; cdr3_nt: TGTGCCAGCAGTGAGGGTCCGGCCGCGGGCCGCTACGAGCAGTACTTC; cdr3_aa: CASSEGPAAGRYEQYF
v_call: TRBV4-1; j_call: TRBJ1-5; clone_size: -; d_call: -; cdr3_nt: TGCGCCAGCAGCCATGGACTGTCGAATCAGCCCCAGCATTTT; cdr3_aa: CASSHGLSNQPQHF
v_call: TRBV27; j_call: TRBJ2-1; clone_size: once; d_call: TRBD2; cdr3_nt: TGTGCCAGCAGTTTCAGCGGGAGGGGTGAGCAGTTCTTC; cdr3_aa: CASSFSGRGEQFF
v_call: TRBV23-1; j_call: TRBJ1-1; clone_size: -; d_call: -; cdr3_nt: TGCGCCGGAGGGGATCTCACTGAAGCTTTCTTT; cdr3_aa: CAGGDLTEAFF
v_call: TRBV7-2; j_call: TRBJ2-1; clone_size: -; d_call: TRBD2; cdr3_nt: TGTGCCAGCAGCTTAGAAGCGGGAAAACACAATGAGCAGTTCTTC; cdr3_aa: CASSLEAGKHNEQFF
v_call: TRBV14; j_call: TRBJ2-7; clone_size: -; d_call: TRBD2; cdr3_nt: TGTGCCAGCAGCTTAAGCGGGATACTCTACGAGCAGTACTTC; cdr3_aa: CASSLSGILYEQYF
v_call: TRBV13; j_call: TRBJ2-7; clone_size: -; d_call: TRBD2; cdr3_nt: TGTGCCAGCAGCTCGGCCGGGGCAGCGGGATACGAGCAGTACTTC; cdr3_aa: CASSSAGAAGYEQYF
v_call: TRBV9; j_call: TRBJ2-7; clone_size: -; d_call: TRBD1; cdr3_nt: TGTGCCAGCAGTAGACAGGGATCCTACGAGCAGTACTTC; cdr3_aa: CASSRQGSYEQYF
v_call: TRBV2; j_call: TRBJ1-5; clone_size: -; d_call: TRBD1; cdr3_nt: TGTGCCAGCAGTTCGACAGGGGTGGAACAGCCCCAGCATTTT; cdr3_aa: CASSSTGVEQPQHF
v_call: TRBV7-8; j_call: TRBJ2-3; clone_size: -; d_call: TRBD1; cdr3_nt: TGTGCCAGCAGCTTAGCCTACGGACAGGGCTATGCAGATACGCAGTATTTT; cdr3_aa: CASSLAYGQGYADTQYF
v_call: TRBV6-1; j_call: TRBJ2-1; clone_size: -; d_call: -; cdr3_nt: TGTGCCAGCAGTGAAGCGTGGCTACTCACTAACAATGAGCAGTTCTTC; cdr3_aa: CASSEAWLLTNNEQFF
v_call: TRBV19; j_call: TRBJ1-2; clone_size: -; d_call: -; cdr3_nt: TGTGCCAGTAGTATAAGCAGGACCGGTAGGGGCTATGGCTACACCTTC; cdr3_aa: CASSISRTGRGYGYTF
v_call: TRBV25-1; j_call: TRBJ2-7; clone_size: -; d_call: TRBD2; cdr3_nt: TGTGCCAGCAGTCCCACTAGCGGGAGCATCTACGAGCAGTACTTC; cdr3_aa: CASSPTSGSIYEQYF
v_call: TRBV5-1; j_call: TRBJ2-3; clone_size: -; d_call: TRBD1; cdr3_nt: TGCGCCAGCAGCCCCTCCTCCGGGACAGGGGCGGCAGATACGCAGTATTTT; cdr3_aa: CASSPSSGTGAADTQYF
v_call: TRBV4-1; j_call: TRBJ2-1; clone_size: -; d_call: TRBD2; cdr3_nt: TGCGCCAGCAGCCGCCTCAAAGAACTAGCGCTTGTGGCGGGTGAGCAGTTCTTC; cdr3_aa: CASSRLKELALVAGEQFF
v_call: TRBV19; j_call: TRBJ2-5; clone_size: -; d_call: -; cdr3_nt: TGTGCCAGCGCGCGGGACAGTTCAGAGACCCAGTACTTC; cdr3_aa: CASARDSSETQYF
v_call: TRBV2; j_call: TRBJ1-4; clone_size: -; d_call: -; cdr3_nt: TGTGCCAGCAGTGAAGTCTTCAGTGAGGGAAAACTGTTTTTT; cdr3_aa: CASSEVFSEGKLFF
v_call: TRBV6-4; j_call: TRBJ1-1; clone_size: -; d_call: -; cdr3_nt: TGTGCCAGCAGTCAGCGGGACAACACTGAAGCTTTCTTT; cdr3_aa: CASSQRDNTEAFF
v_call: TRBV9; j_call: TRBJ2-3; clone_size: -; d_call: TRBD2; cdr3_nt: TGTGCCAGCAGCTCCCACTGGGGGGGGACTAGTATTCCAGATACGCAGTATTTT; cdr3_aa: CASSSHWGGTSIPDTQYF
v_call: TRBV7-8; j_call: TRBJ2-7; clone_size: -; d_call: -; cdr3_nt: TGTGCCAGCAGCTTAGCGGGCCTCAGCTCCTACGAGCAGTACTTC; cdr3_aa: CASSLAGLSSYEQYF
v_call: TRBV6-5; j_call: TRBJ2-5; clone_size: -; d_call: -; cdr3_nt: TGTGCCACCCACCGGGTCCCAGAGTACTTC; cdr3_aa: CATHRVPEYF
v_call: TRBV28; j_call: TRBJ2-2; clone_size: -; d_call: TRBD1; cdr3_nt: TGTGCCAGCCAAGGACAGGGCGGAACCGGGGAGCTGTTTTTT; cdr3_aa: CASQGQGGTGELFF
v_call: TRBV2; j_call: TRBJ2-7; clone_size: -; d_call: TRBD2; cdr3_nt: TGTGCCAGCAGTCAACTAGCGGGAGTTAAGTACGAGCAGTACTTC; cdr3_aa: CASSQLAGVKYEQYF
v_call: TRBV19; j_call: TRBJ1-5; clone_size: -; d_call: TRBD1; cdr3_nt: TGTGCCAGTAGTAATCGCCGACAGGGCCAGAATCAGCCCCAGCATTTT; cdr3_aa: CASSNRRQGQNQPQHF
v_call: TRBV9; j_call: TRBJ1-2; clone_size: -; d_call: -; cdr3_nt: TGTGCCAGCAGCGTAGCTCGCGGGAACTATGGCTACACCTTC; cdr3_aa: CASSVARGNYGYTF
v_call: TRBV15; j_call: TRBJ1-2; clone_size: few; d_call: -; cdr3_nt: TGTGCCACCAGCAGAGATCAGCGCTATGGCTACACCTTC; cdr3_aa: CATSRDQRYGYTF
v_call: TRBV9; j_call: TRBJ1-1; clone_size: -; d_call: -; cdr3_nt: TGTGCCAGCAGCGTAGACTACGGGAACACTGAAGCTTTCTTT; cdr3_aa: CASSVDYGNTEAFF
v_call: TRBV29-1; j_call: TRBJ2-7; clone_size: -; d_call: -; cdr3_nt: TGCAGCGTTTTGCGGCCCCCCTACGAGCAGTACTTC; cdr3_aa: CSVLRPPYEQYF
v_call: TRBV11-2; j_call: TRBJ1-2; clone_size: -; d_call: TRBD1; cdr3_nt: TGTGCCAGCAGCACTAGACAGGGATCGTATGGCTACACCTTC; cdr3_aa: CASSTRQGSYGYTF
v_call: TRBV2; j_call: TRBJ1-5; clone_size: -; d_call: -; cdr3_nt: TGTGCCAGCAGTGGAAGGGAGTATAGCAATCAGCCCCAGCATTTT; cdr3_aa: CASSGREYSNQPQHF